This note documents a single T cell receptor beta chain sequence. The antigen is undetermined. The data stem from a study of cytomegalovirus exposure and HLA in healthy donors. General study findings and limits: Upon later analysis, HLA-associated TCR beta chains proved more clonally expanded than other, equally common chains. Sequencing likely generated an artifact that appeared as a cluster of highly shared sequence variants. The study designated 164 TCR beta chains cytomegalovirus-associated.

60 Vbeta and 13 Jbeta primers were used in PCR. Profiled with immunoSEQ multiplex PCR; TCRdb holds only in-frame clones, not every one. The sample shows about 62,000 clones, around 80% of them seen only once. The clonotype comes from a man aged 40-49 years in good health and CMV-seronegative. Sequencing was done on a sample of PBMCs.

The CDR3 sequence: CASSLGFGTQGNTEAFF. DNA of the CDR3: TGTGCCAGCAGCTTAGGGTTCGGAACTCAGGGTAACACTGAAGCTTTCTTT. V gene TRBV11-2 combines with J gene TRBJ1-1; a weak D match, TRBD1 (5 bases). The CDR3 has 17 amino acids. Germline CDR1 is SGHAT and CDR2 is FQNNGV. V lost 1 base and J 2 bases, leaving 17 bases between the germline ends.